One sample yielded the 9 T cell receptor beta chains listed below, sequenced in a study of T cell changes during pregnancy in multiple sclerosis. Generated by immunoSEQ multiplex PCR, the TCRdb table keeps only in-frame clones and is missing some. This sample has about 40,000 clones, with about 88% found just once. The sequencing used CD4+ T cells from peripheral blood mononuclear cells, collected in the second trimester of pregnancy. The origin of the receptors is a female donor with multiple sclerosis, enrolled in a pregnancy study.

J is TRBJ1-5 and V is TRBV4-1; D might be TRBD1 (5 bases). Germline-derived CDR1 and CDR2 are MGHRA and YSYEKL. V was clipped by 4 bases and J by 0 bases, with 19 bases between them. The length of the CDR3 is 18 residues. The CDR3, as DNA: TGCGCCAGCAGCCGATATTGGTCACCGGGGGTTAGCAATCAGCCCCAGCATTTT. This translates into CASSRYWSPGVSNQPQHF.

The chain couples TRBV15 to TRBJ2-4, with 12 bases that match TRBD1. The CDR3 totals 14 residues. Trimming removed 6 bases from V and 4 bases from J; junction bases left unmatched: 1. Germline CDR1 reads LNHNV; CDR2 reads YYDKDF (reference sequence). CDR3 sequence reads: CATRGQGAKNIQYF. In DNA, the CDR3 is TGTGCCACCAGGGGACAGGGGGCGAAAAACATTCAGTACTTC.

The rearrangement joins TRBV12-5 to TRBJ2-1; weak D call: TRBD2 (6 bases). Germline V gene data show CDR1 as LGHNT and CDR2 as FRNRAP. The CDR3 covers 15 residues. V was pared by 4 bases and J by 6 bases, with 16 bases between. The CDR3 nucleotides are TGTGCTAGTGGTTCCCCCCCGGAGGGCCGCAATGAGCAGTTCTTC. Translated: CASGSPPEGRNEQFF.

The chain couples TRBV6-6 to TRBJ2-1, with D perhaps matching TRBD2 (6 bases). Germline V gene sequence: CDR1 MNHNY, CDR2 SVGAGI (reference sequence). V dropped 8 bases and J dropped 8 bases, with 16 bases sitting between them. The CDR3 sequence is 13 residues long. CDR3 sequence: CASWGLLGDEQFF. CDR3 coding DNA: TGTGCCAGCTGGGGACTCCTAGGGGATGAGCAGTTCTTC.

J is TRBJ2-7 and V is TRBV28; D is possibly TRBD1 (5 bases). V was trimmed by 5 bases and J by 4 bases, leaving 21 bases between them. Germline CDR1 is MDHEN and CDR2 is SYDVKM. This CDR3 has 16 residues. Written as DNA, the CDR3 is TGTGCCAGCAGTCCCTCATCAGGGAACGGTCAGTACGAGCAGTACTTC. This translates into CASSPSSGNGQYEQYF.

The rearrangement uses TRBV11-3 and TRBJ2-1; 9 bases line up with TRBD1. Germline values: CDR1 SGHNT, CDR2 YENEEA. V lost 4 bases to trimming and J lost 14 bases; unmatched junction nucleotides: 6. The CDR3 contains 12 residues. CDR3 sequence (DNA): TGTGCCAGCAGCTCAGGGGACAGGGAGGAGTTCTTC. As protein: CASSSGDREEFF.

The rearrangement uses TRBV5-1 and TRBJ1-1; 7 nucleotides align to TRBD1. Germline V gene lookup returns CDR1 SGHRS and CDR2 YFSETQ. With 4 bases clipped from V and 4 bases from J, the junction kept 7 bases outside the gene matches. The CDR3 has 14 residues. The CDR3 loop reads CASSLDRIGTEAFF. The CDR3 DNA sequence: TGCGCCAGCAGCCTGGACAGGATCGGCACTGAAGCTTTCTTT. The full variable domain, rest sourced from reference TRBV5-1 and TRBJ1-1, is KAGVTQTPRYLIKTRGQQVTLSCSPISGHRSVSWYQQTPGQGLQFLFEYFSETQRNKGNFPGRFSGRQFSNSRSEMNVSTLELGDSALYLCASSLDRIGTEAFFGQGTRLTVV.

This chain connects TRBV5-1 to TRBJ2-7, with D perhaps matching TRBD2 (5 bases). The CDR3 has 15 residues. Trimming stripped 0 bases from V and 2 bases from J, with 12 bases between. Germline V gene data show CDR1 as SGHRS and CDR2 as YFSETQ. The CDR3: CASSLELPGAYEQYF. CDR3 coding DNA: TGCGCCAGCAGCTTGGAGCTACCCGGGGCCTACGAGCAGTACTTC.

In its sample, this clone was seen once. The rearrangement uses TRBV27 and TRBJ2-1; no clear D. This CDR3 is built from 16 residues. Germline assignment: CDR1 MNHEY and CDR2 SMNVEV (reference sequence). V was trimmed by 6 bases and J by 6 bases, leaving 21 bases between them. The CDR3: CASSPPFLSRSNEQFF. CDR3 bases: TGTGCCAGCAGCCCTCCCTTTTTGTCCAGGTCCAATGAGCAGTTCTTC.